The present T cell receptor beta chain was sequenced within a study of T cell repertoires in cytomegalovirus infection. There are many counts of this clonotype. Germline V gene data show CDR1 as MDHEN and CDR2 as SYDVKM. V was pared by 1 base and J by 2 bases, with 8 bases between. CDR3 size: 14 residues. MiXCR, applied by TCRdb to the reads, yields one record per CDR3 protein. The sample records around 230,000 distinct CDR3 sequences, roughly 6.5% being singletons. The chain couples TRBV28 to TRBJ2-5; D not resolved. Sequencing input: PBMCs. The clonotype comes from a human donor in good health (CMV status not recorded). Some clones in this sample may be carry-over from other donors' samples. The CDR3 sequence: CASSLSRVQETQYF. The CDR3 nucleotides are TGTGCCAGCAGTTTATCACGGGTTCAAGAGACCCAGTACTTC. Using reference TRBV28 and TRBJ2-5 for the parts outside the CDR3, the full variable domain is DVKVTQSSRYLVKRTGEKVFLECVQDMDHENMFWYRQDPGLGLRLIYFSYDVKMKEKGDIPEGYSVSREKKERFSLILESASTNQTSMYLCASSLSRVQETQYFGPGTRLLVL.